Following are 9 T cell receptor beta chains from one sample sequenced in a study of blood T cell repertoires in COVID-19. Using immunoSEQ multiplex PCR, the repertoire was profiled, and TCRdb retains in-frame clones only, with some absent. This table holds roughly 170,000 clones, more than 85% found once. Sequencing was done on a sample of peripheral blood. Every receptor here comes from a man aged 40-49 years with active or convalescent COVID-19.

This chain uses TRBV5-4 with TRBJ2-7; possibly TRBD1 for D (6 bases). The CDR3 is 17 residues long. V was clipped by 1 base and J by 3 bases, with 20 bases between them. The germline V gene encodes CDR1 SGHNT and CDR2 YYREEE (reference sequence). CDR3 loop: CASSLSAGPRGIYEQYF. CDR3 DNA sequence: TGTGCCAGCAGCTTGAGTGCCGGACCGAGGGGGATCTACGAGCAGTACTTC. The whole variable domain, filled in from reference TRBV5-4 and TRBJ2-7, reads ETGVTQSPTHLIKTRGQQVTLRCSSQSGHNTVSWYQQALGQGPQFIFQYYREEENGRGNFPPRFSGLQFPNYSSELNVNALELDDSALYLCASSLSAGPRGIYEQYFGPGTRLTVT.

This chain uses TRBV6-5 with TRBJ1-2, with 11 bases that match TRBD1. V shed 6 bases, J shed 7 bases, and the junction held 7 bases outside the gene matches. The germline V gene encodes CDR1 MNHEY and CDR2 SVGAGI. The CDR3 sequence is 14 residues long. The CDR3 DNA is TGTGCCAGCAGGAGGGACAGGGGGAGTGTTGGCTACACCTTC. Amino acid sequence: CASRRDRGSVGYTF.

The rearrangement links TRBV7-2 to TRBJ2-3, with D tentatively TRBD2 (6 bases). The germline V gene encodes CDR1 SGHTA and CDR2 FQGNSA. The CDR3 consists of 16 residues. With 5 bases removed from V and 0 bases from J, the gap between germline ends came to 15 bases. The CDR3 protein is CASSPRTGGSTDTQYF. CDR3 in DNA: TGTGCCAGCAGCCCCCGCACCGGAGGGAGCACAGATACGCAGTATTTT.

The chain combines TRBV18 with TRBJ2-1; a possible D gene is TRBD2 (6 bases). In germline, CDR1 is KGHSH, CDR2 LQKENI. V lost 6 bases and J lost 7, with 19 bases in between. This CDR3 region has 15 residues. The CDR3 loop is CASSRAGTARNEQFF. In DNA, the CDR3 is TGTGCCAGCTCTCGAGCCGGGACTGCCAGGAATGAGCAGTTCTTC.

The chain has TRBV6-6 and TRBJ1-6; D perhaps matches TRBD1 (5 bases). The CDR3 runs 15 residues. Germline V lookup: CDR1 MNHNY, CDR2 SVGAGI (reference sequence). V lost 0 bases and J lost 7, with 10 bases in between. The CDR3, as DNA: TGTGCCAGCAGTTACTCTACAGGAATGAATTCACCCCTCCACTTT. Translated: CASSYSTGMNSPLHF.

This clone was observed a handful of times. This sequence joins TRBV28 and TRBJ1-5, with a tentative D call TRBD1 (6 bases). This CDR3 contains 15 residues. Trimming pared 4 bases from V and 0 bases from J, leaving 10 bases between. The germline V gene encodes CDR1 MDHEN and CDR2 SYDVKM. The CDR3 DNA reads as TGTGCCAGCAGTTCGACAGGCCCTAGCAATCAGCCCCAGCATTTT. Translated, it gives CASSSTGPSNQPQHF.

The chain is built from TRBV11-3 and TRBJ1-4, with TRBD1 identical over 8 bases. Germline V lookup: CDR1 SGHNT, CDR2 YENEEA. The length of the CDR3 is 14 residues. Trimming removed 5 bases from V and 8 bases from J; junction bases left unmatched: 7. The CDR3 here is CASSLGQGSEKLFF. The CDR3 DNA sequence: TGTGCCAGCAGCCTCGGACAGGGTTCAGAAAAACTGTTTTTT. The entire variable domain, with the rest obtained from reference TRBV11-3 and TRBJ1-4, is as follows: EAGVVQSPRYKIIEKKQPVAFWCNPISGHNTLYWYLQNLGQGPELLIRYENEEAVDDSQLPKDRFSAERLKGVDSTLKIQPAELGDSAVYLCASSLGQGSEKLFFGSGTQLSVL.

The CDR3 coding sequence is TGTGCCAGCAGCCACTGGACAGGGGGTACCCAAGAGACCCAGTACTTC. Translation gives CASSHWTGGTQETQYF. The chain carries TRBV5-5 and TRBJ2-5, with 10 bases matching TRBD1. Germline CDR1 SGHKS, CDR2 YYEKEE (reference sequence). This CDR3 comprises 16 residues. Trimming removed 4 bases from V and 1 base from J; junction bases left unmatched: 7.

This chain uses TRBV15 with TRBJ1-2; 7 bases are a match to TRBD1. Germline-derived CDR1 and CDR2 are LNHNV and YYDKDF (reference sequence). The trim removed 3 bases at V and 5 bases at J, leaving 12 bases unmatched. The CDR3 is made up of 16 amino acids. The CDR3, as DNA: TGTGCCACCAGCAGGAGCCGTACAGGGGTGGGATATGGCTACACCTTC. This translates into CATSRSRTGVGYGYTF. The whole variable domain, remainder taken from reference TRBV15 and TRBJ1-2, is DAMVIQNPRYQVTQFGKPVTLSCSQTLNHNVMYWYQQKSSQAPKLLFHYYDKDFNNEADTPDNFQSRRPNTSFCFLDIRSPGLGDTAMYLCATSRSRTGVGYGYTFGSGTRLTVV.